This entry concerns a single T cell receptor beta chain. Its antigen is unknown. Deletions cut 0 bases from V and 15 bases from J, with 19 bases between. The V gene's germline CDR1 is SGHKS and CDR2 YYEKEE (reference sequence). CDR3 length equals 14 residues. Assay used: immunoSEQ multiplex PCR; TCRdb lists only in-frame clones, some missing. Found here are 15,000 or so clones, roughly 76% of them singletons; the top ten hold approximately 17%. The data belong to a study of vaccination effects on CD4 cells after COVID-19. Antigen-specific CD4+ T cells were expanded with viral peptide pools in the ViraFEST assay before sequencing. Following culture for around 10 days, CD4+ T cells were isolated. Participants each got two BNT162b2 or mRNA-1273 vaccine doses.

The sequence was collected from a human donor who received a COVID-19 vaccine. The V and J genes are TRBV5-5 and TRBJ2-1; possible D gene TRBD2, 6 bases. The sample in question was CD4+ T cells from PBMCs cultured with HCoV-NL63 spike peptides, obtained after COVID-19 vaccination. Here the CDR3 DNA reads TGTGCCAGCAGCTTGGAAAGGGACTCTCATTTGCGGTTCTTC. Translation: CASSLERDSHLRFF.